The 8 T cell receptor beta chains given below trace back to one sample, sequenced in a study of blood T cell repertoires in COVID-19. Profiling relied on immunoSEQ multiplex PCR, and the TCRdb table lists in-frame clones only, not all of them. The table lists 75,000 to 100,000 clones, roughly 78% of them singletons. Sequenced: peripheral blood. The receptor set was obtained from a man aged 50-60 years with active or convalescent COVID-19.

The chain has TRBV12-3 or TRBV12-4 and TRBJ1-3; D call uncertain. The ends were cut back, 7 bases at V and 6 bases at J, with 10 bases in the middle. This CDR3 contains 12 residues. CDR3 in DNA: TGTGCCAGCACAGCAGGCCTAAACACCATATATTTT. It translates to CASTAGLNTIYF.

The genes are TRBV6-5 and TRBJ1-6, with 8 bases aligning to TRBD1. The CDR3 loop spans 14 amino acids. Trimming at V came to 2 bases and at J to 9 bases, leaving 3 bases not matched to a gene. Germline values: CDR1 MNHEY, CDR2 SVGAGI. The CDR3 DNA reads as TGTGCCAGCAGTTACACAGGGGGAGTTTCACCCCTCCACTTT. Translating it yields CASSYTGGVSPLHF.

This chain uses TRBV27 with TRBJ1-6, with TRBD1 matching 12 bases. CDR3 size: 16 residues. Losses at the gene ends were 2 bases for V and 9 bases for J; bases not matched to a gene: 5. The germline V gene has CDR1 MNHEY and CDR2 SMNVEV (reference sequence). The CDR3 DNA reads as TGTGCCAGCAGTTTAGAGGGACAGGGGGCATTTTCACCCCTCCACTTT. The encoded protein is CASSLEGQGAFSPLHF.

V gene TRBV29-1 combines with J gene TRBJ2-4; weak D call: TRBD1 (5 bases). Germline CDR1 and CDR2: SQVTM and ANQGSEA. The CDR3 has 14 amino acids. The V and J ends lost 6 bases and 3 bases respectively, with 15 bases between them. The CDR3: CSVRSTVGKNIQYF. The CDR3 bases are TGCAGCGTCCGATCGACAGTGGGCAAAAACATTCAGTACTTC.

The rearrangement uses TRBV11-2 and TRBJ1-6; 9 nucleotides agree with TRBD1. With 5 bases clipped from V and 8 bases from J, the junction kept 4 bases outside the gene matches. The CDR3 consists of 14 residues. In germline, CDR1 is SGHAT, CDR2 FQNNGV. The CDR3 DNA is TGTGCCAGCAGCCCGGGACAGGGTTATTCACCCCTCCACTTT. Protein product: CASSPGQGYSPLHF.

The rearrangement links TRBV9 to TRBJ1-1; TRBD1 is a possible D gene (6 bases). This CDR3 comprises 15 residues. V was clipped by 7 bases and J by 3 bases, with 19 bases between them. Germline V CDR1 and CDR2: SGDLS, YYNGEE. The CDR3 coding sequence is TGTGCCAGCGGCAACCAAGGGGAGGGGGACACTGAAGCTTTCTTT. This sequence encodes CASGNQGEGDTEAFF.

This clone was detected once. The V gene is TRBV5-6, the J gene TRBJ2-5; 13 positions match TRBD2. The ends lost 4 bases at V and 5 bases at J; junction bases unmatched: 11. This CDR3 region has 17 residues. CDR1 is SGHDT, CDR2 YYEEEE, per germline. CDR3 sequence (DNA): TGTGCCAGCAGCAGGACTAGCGGGGGCGCCCGTGGGGAGACCCAGTACTTC. The encoded protein is CASSRTSGGARGETQYF.

The chain uses TRBV6-2 or TRBV6-3 and TRBJ2-7; TRBD1 aligns across 9 bases. This CDR3 region has 17 residues. Unmatched junction bases numbered 10, after V lost 2 bases and J lost 2 bases. Looked up from germline, CDR1 is MNHEY and CDR2 is SVGEGT. The CDR3 nucleotides are TGTGCCAGCAGTTACGAGTGGACAGGGGACGGCGCCTACGAGCAGTACTTC. It encodes CASSYEWTGDGAYEQYF.